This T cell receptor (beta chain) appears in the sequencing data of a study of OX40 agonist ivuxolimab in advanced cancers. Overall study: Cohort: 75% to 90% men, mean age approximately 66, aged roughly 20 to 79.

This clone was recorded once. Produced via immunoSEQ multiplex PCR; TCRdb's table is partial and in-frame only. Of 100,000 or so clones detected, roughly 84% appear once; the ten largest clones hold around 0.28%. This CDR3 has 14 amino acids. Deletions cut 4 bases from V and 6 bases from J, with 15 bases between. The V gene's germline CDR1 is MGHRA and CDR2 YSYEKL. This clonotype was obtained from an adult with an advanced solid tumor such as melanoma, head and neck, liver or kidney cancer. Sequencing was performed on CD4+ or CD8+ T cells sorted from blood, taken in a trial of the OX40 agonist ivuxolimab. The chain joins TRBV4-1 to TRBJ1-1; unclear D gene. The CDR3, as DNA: TGCGCCAGCAGCCTAACTGAACGGGTTGCTGAAGCTTTCTTT. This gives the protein CASSLTERVAEAFF.